The present T cell receptor beta chain was sequenced within a study of graft-versus-host responses after intestinal transplantation. Some clones are missing from TCRdb's copy, which holds only in-frame ones; the method was immunoSEQ multiplex PCR. The repertoire holds roughly 120,000 clones, with around nine tenths as singletons. About this clone itself: Its antigen is unknown.

Study-wide findings and caveats: Patients with graft-donor T cell macrochimerism had high graft-versus-host to host-versus-graft clonal ratios in allografts.

After removal of 4 bases from V and 1 base from J, the junction contained 11 bases not matched to a gene. The CDR3 extends over 17 amino acids. The V gene's germline CDR1 is SGHRS and CDR2 YFSETQ. This TCR was recovered from a human donor who was the organ donor for an intestinal transplant. This chain joins TRBV5-1 and TRBJ1-1; 9 nucleotides match TRBD1. Sample: unstimulated CD4+ T cells sorted from spleen or lymph node cells, taken before transplant. The CDR3 loop reads CASSPPGQGLRNTEAFF. CDR3 sequence (DNA): TGCGCCAGCAGCCCCCCGGGACAGGGACTTCGGAACACTGAAGCTTTCTTT.